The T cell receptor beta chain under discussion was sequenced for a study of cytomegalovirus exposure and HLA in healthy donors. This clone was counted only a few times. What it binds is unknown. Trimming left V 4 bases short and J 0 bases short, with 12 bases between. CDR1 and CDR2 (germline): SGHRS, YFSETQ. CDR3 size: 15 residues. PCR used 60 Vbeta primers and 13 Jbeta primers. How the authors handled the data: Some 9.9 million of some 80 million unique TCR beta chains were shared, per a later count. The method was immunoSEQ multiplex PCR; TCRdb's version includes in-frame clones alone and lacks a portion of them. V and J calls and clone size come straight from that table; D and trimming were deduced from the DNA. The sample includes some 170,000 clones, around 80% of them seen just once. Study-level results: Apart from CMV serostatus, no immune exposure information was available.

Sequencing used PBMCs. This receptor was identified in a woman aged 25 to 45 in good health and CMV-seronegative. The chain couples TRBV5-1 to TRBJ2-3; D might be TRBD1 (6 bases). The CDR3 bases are TGCGCCAGCAGCCCAGGACAGACTAGCACAGATACGCAGTATTTT. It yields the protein CASSPGQTSTDTQYF.